This passage covers 20 T cell receptor beta chains from one sample sequenced in a study of spatial heterogeneity in lung cancer. TCRdb independently ran MiXCR on the 5' RACE reads; one entry per CDR3 protein. Of some 64,000 distinct CDR3 sequences listed, 8.4% are singletons. Time point given: sample taken at primary tumor resection. Extraction of whole RNA from tumor, nontumor lung or frozen PBMC preceded unsorted sequencing. This specimen was PBMCs, taken at surgery. The receptors here all came from a female donor with early-stage non-small cell lung cancer.

The V gene is TRBV12-3 or TRBV12-4, the J gene TRBJ2-3; 9 bases line up with TRBD2. This CDR3 comprises 16 residues. V gave up 1 base and J gave up 6 bases; unmatched junction bases: 8. This CDR3 is CASSLDVAGVADTQYF. CDR3 in DNA: TGTGCCAGCAGTTTAGATGTAGCGGGGGTTGCGGATACGCAGTATTTT.

In its sample, this clonotype was seen many times. The V call is TRBV4-2, the J call TRBJ2-3; 9 positions match TRBD2. V was clipped by 1 base and J by 2 bases; unmatched bases: 4. CDR3 length: 16 amino acids. CDR1 and CDR2 (germline): LGHNA, YNFKEQ. CDR3 DNA sequence: TGTGCCAGCAGCCAAGCCGAGCGGGGGGCCACAGATACGCAGTATTTT. As protein: CASSQAERGATDTQYF.

In its sample, this clonotype was seen many times. The V call is TRBV7-2, the J call TRBJ1-1; D is ambiguous. Trimming pared 5 bases from V and 1 base from J, leaving 14 bases between. From germline, CDR1 is SGHTA and CDR2 FQGNSA. The CDR3 length is 15 residues. The CDR3 coding sequence is TGTGCCAGCAGCCCACCGGGAACAGCGAACACTGAAGCTTTCTTT. Translating gives CASSPPGTANTEAFF. The variable domain in full, completed from reference TRBV7-2 and TRBJ1-1, reads GAGVSQSPSNKVTEKGKDVELRCDPISGHTALYWYRQSLGQGLEFLIYFQGNSAPDKSGLPSDRFSAERTGGSVSTLTIQRTQQEDSAVYLCASSPPGTANTEAFFGQGTRLTVV.

The chain recombines TRBV9 with TRBJ2-7, with D perhaps TRBD2 (5 bases). This CDR3 is 13 amino acids long. Germline CDR1 reads SGDLS; CDR2 reads YYNGEE. V was pared by 4 bases and J by 3 bases, with 11 bases between. CDR3 in DNA: TGTGCCAGCAGCCCCGGACGGGACTACGAGCAGTACTTC. This translates into CASSPGRDYEQYF.

This clonotype was observed a few times. The genes are TRBV7-2 and TRBJ1-3, with D tentatively TRBD1 (5 bases). Looked up from germline, CDR1 is SGHTA and CDR2 is FQGNSA. This CDR3 is built from 15 residues. The germline V and J ends were trimmed by 5 bases and 2 bases, with 13 bases remaining between them. CDR3 residues: CASSPSGRAGNTIYF. The CDR3 DNA sequence: TGTGCCAGCAGCCCTTCGGGACGTGCTGGAAACACCATATATTTT.

The rearrangement links TRBV28 to TRBJ1-5; the D is unclear. Germline V CDR1 and CDR2: MDHEN, SYDVKM. Between the trimmed V and J ends, which lost 6 bases and 9 bases, there was a span of 15 bases. There are 13 residues in the CDR3. CDR3 loop: CASRVFGDRPQHF. In DNA form, the CDR3 reads TGTGCCAGCAGAGTTTTTGGGGATCGGCCCCAGCATTTT. The entire variable domain, with the rest obtained from reference TRBV28 and TRBJ1-5, is as follows: DVKVTQSSRYLVKRTGEKVFLECVQDMDHENMFWYRQDPGLGLRLIYFSYDVKMKEKGDIPEGYSVSREKKERFSLILESASTNQTSMYLCASRVFGDRPQHFGDGTRLSIL.

The chain combines TRBV9 with TRBJ2-1; possible D gene TRBD2, 5 bases. The V gene's germline CDR1 is SGDLS and CDR2 YYNGEE. The CDR3 totals 14 residues. Between the trimmed V and J ends, which lost 0 bases and 10 bases, there was a span of 14 bases. Written as DNA, the CDR3 is TGTGCCAGCAGCGTAGAAGGCACTGCGGGCGAGCAGTTCTTC. This sequence encodes CASSVEGTAGEQFF.

This clonotype was seen only a few times. This chain connects TRBV11-2 to TRBJ2-7; D possibly corresponds to TRBD1 (5 bases). This CDR3 spans 14 amino acids. The germline V gene has CDR1 SGHAT and CDR2 FQNNGV. Trimming took 3 bases from V and 2 from J, leaving 11 bases between them. The CDR3 loop is CASSFAQVTYEQYF. In DNA form, the CDR3 reads TGTGCCAGCAGCTTCGCACAGGTAACCTACGAGCAGTACTTC.

This clonotype has a single count. A much larger clone lies a single base off, so this may be a read error. The V gene is TRBV2, the J gene TRBJ2-3; maybe TRBD2 (6 bases). The CDR3 sequence is 14 residues long. V dropped 4 bases and J dropped 7 bases, with 15 bases sitting between them. Germline loops: CDR1 SNHLY, CDR2 FYNNEI. CDR3 amino acids: CASSGVREANTQYF. The CDR3 DNA reads as TGTGCCAGCAGTGGAGTCAGGGAGGCAAATACGCAGTATTTT.

This clonotype occurred many times. The genes are TRBV11-2 and TRBJ1-1; possibly TRBD1 for D (5 bases). The germline V gene encodes CDR1 SGHAT and CDR2 FQNNGV. This CDR3 is 13 amino acids long. Trimming pared 4 bases from V and 8 bases from J, leaving 14 bases between. CDR3 protein: CASSSLVRTEAFF. CDR3 coding DNA: TGTGCCAGCAGCTCCCTCGTCCGGACAGAAGCTTTCTTT.

This clonotype was seen only a few times. This sequence joins TRBV11-3 and TRBJ2-5; D gene uncertain. The V gene lost 5 bases and the J gene lost 1 base, with 8 bases spanning the gap. The CDR3 is made up of 13 amino acids. Germline loops: CDR1 SGHNT, CDR2 YENEEA. In DNA, the CDR3 is TGTGCCAGCAGCCCTAGGCCCCAAGAGACCCAGTACTTC. Encoded protein: CASSPRPQETQYF.

This rearrangement joins TRBV29-1 to TRBJ2-7; D uncertain. The ends were cut back, 7 bases at V and 3 bases at J, with 13 bases in the middle. The length of the CDR3 is 12 residues. CDR1 is SQVTM and CDR2 is ANQGSEA in the germline V gene. The CDR3 is CSARTADYEQYF. CDR3 coding DNA: TGCAGCGCGAGGACGGCCGACTACGAGCAGTACTTC.

This clonotype was detected only a few times. The chain recombines TRBV6-5 with TRBJ1-2; 9 bases agree with TRBD1. The CDR3 contains 13 residues. Germline V gives CDR1 MNHEY, CDR2 SVGAGI. V was clipped by 1 base and J by 13 bases; unmatched bases: 7. This CDR3 is CASSYYPGQGFTF. For the CDR3, the DNA is TGTGCCAGCAGTTACTACCCAGGACAGGGGTTCACCTTC.

This clonotype was counted at least ten times. V usage is TRBV6-5 and J usage is TRBJ2-3; no firm D call. The CDR3 extends over 15 amino acids. V lost 0 bases, J lost 0 bases, and 7 bases lay in between. Germline assignment: CDR1 MNHEY and CDR2 SVGAGI. This chain's CDR3 is CASSYSIGSTDTQYF. The CDR3 nucleotides read TGTGCCAGCAGTTACTCGATTGGGAGCACAGATACGCAGTATTTT.

The chain joins TRBV7-9 to TRBJ2-2, with 7 positions matching TRBD2. The CDR3 runs to 16 residues. V trimming: 4 bases; J trimming: 1 base; junction bases outside the gene matches: 6. Germline-derived CDR1 and CDR2 are SEHNR and FQNEAQ (reference sequence). The CDR3 spells CASSSRLARNTGELFF. As DNA, the CDR3 is TGTGCCAGCAGCTCAAGACTAGCTAGGAACACCGGGGAGCTGTTTTTT.

This clonotype has a count of ten or more. The genes are TRBV9 and TRBJ1-1, with D uncertain. Deletions cut 0 bases from V and 2 bases from J, with 8 bases between. Germline lookup yields CDR1 SGDLS and CDR2 YYNGEE. This CDR3 is 14 amino acids long. The CDR3: CASSVGQRNTEAFF. The CDR3, as DNA: TGTGCCAGCAGCGTAGGTCAGAGAAACACTGAAGCTTTCTTT.

Comment on this clonotype: It may be a read error: a sequence one base away is much more abundant. This rearrangement joins TRBV10-3 to TRBJ2-2; weak D call: TRBD2 (5 bases). The CDR3 runs to 14 residues. CDR1 is ENHRY and CDR2 is SYGVKD in the germline V gene. The DNA for the CDR3 is TGTGTCATCAGTGAGCGGTGGGAGACCGGGGAGCTGTTTTTT. The encoded protein is CVISERWETGELFF.

This clonotype was detected a few times. The gene calls are TRBV14 and TRBJ2-7; no clear D. V lost 2 bases, J lost 5 bases, and 7 bases lay in between. The CDR3 covers 12 residues. Germline CDR1 SGHDN, CDR2 FVKESK. The CDR3 DNA reads TGTGCCAGCAGCCAATTTAGAAACGAGCAGTACTTC. This sequence encodes CASSQFRNEQYF.

This clonotype has at least ten counts. This chain links TRBV3-1 with TRBJ1-1, with 7 bases identical to TRBD1. Trimming took 4 bases from V and 6 from J; bases not matched to a gene: 8. Germline V CDR1 and CDR2: LGHDT, YNNKEL (reference sequence). The CDR3 extends over 14 amino acids. The chain's CDR3 is CASSRRGTGAEAFF. The CDR3 bases are TGTGCCAGCAGCCGAAGAGGTACAGGGGCTGAAGCTTTCTTT. The complete variable domain, with remaining parts taken from reference TRBV3-1 and TRBJ1-1, reads DTAVSQTPKYLVTQMGNDKSIKCEQNLGHDTMYWYKQDSKKFLKIMFSYNNKELIINETVPNRFSPKSPDKAHLNLHINSLELGDSAVYFCASSRRGTGAEAFFGQGTRLTVV.

This clonotype was recorded a few times. The chain combines TRBV9 with TRBJ2-1; D is ambiguous. This CDR3 spans 13 amino acids. CDR1 and CDR2 from the germline V gene are SGDLS and YYNGEE. The germline V and J ends were trimmed by 4 bases and 7 bases, with 12 bases remaining between them. CDR3 sequence (DNA): TGTGCCAGCAGCCCCCTGGCCGGGAATGAGCAGTTCTTC. Its protein is CASSPLAGNEQFF.